This TCR beta chain derives from a study of cytomegalovirus exposure and HLA in healthy donors. Across the study: Earlier results showed roughly 110 million unique TCR beta sequences derived from 150 million to 200 million T cells. Of the donors genotyped, 300 to 500 in all, 75% to 85% fell in the Caucasian-associated ancestry cluster.

The V segment lost 4 bases and the J segment 4 bases; nucleotides outside the gene matches: 3. The CDR3 is 13 amino acids. Germline assignment: CDR1 LGHNA and CDR2 YNFKEQ. The PCR was carried out with 60 Vbeta primers and 13 Jbeta primers. Clones were read by immunoSEQ multiplex PCR, and TCRdb kept only the in-frame ones, dropping some. In the table there are under 170,000 clones, 79% of which are singletons. This chain links TRBV4-2 with TRBJ1-2; 7 nucleotides line up with TRBD1. Material for sequencing was PBMCs. The TCR originated in a human donor in good health. The CDR3 spells CASSPGTAYGYTF. The CDR3 DNA follows: TGTGCCAGCAGCCCTGGGACAGCCTATGGCTACACCTTC.